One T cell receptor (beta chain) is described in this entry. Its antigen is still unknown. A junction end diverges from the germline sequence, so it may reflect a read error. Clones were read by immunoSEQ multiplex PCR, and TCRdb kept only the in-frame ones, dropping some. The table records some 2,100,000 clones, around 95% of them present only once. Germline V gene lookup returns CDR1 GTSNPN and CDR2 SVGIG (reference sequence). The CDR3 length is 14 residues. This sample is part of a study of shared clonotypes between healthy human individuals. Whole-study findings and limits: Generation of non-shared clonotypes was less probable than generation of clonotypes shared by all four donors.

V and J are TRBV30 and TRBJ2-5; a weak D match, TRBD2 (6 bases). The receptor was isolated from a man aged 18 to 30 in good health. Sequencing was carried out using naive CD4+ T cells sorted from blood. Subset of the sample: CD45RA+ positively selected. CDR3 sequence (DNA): TGCGTCGCGGGCGGGGTTTCATTGGGAGAGACCCAGTACTTC. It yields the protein CVAGGVSLGETQYF. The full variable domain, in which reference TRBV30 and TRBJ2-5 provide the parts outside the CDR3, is SQTIHQWPATLVQPVGSPLSLECTVEGTSNPNLYWYRQAAGRGLQLLFYSVGIGQISSEVPQNLSASRPQDRQFILSSKKLLLSDSGFYLCVAGGVSLGETQYFGPGTRLLVL.